This record concerns one TCR beta chain sequence. The target antigen is unknown. This sample is drawn from a study of CD8 T cells in ankylosing spondylitis. Broader study findings: Blood of patients with ankylosing spondylitis appeared to be characterized by a TCR beta motif of several highly homologous variants.

V gave up 6 bases and J gave up 0 bases; unmatched junction bases: 3. Germline CDR1 MNHEY, CDR2 SVGEGT. This CDR3 is built from 15 residues. Each CDR3 protein gets one entry after TCRdb re-called the 5' RACE reads with MiXCR. The data contain approximately 220,000 distinct CDR3 sequences, roughly 26% of them seen just once; the ten biggest clones take up under 8%. The rearrangement uses TRBV6-2 or TRBV6-3 and TRBJ2-2, with TRBD2 matching 8 bases. This receptor was identified in a male donor with ankylosing spondylitis or in good health (not recorded which). Material: blood, either unsorted or a sorted T cell fraction (not recorded which). As DNA, the CDR3 is TGTGCCAGCAGCCCGGGGGGGGCGAACACCGGGGAGCTGTTTTTT. Protein: CASSPGGANTGELFF.